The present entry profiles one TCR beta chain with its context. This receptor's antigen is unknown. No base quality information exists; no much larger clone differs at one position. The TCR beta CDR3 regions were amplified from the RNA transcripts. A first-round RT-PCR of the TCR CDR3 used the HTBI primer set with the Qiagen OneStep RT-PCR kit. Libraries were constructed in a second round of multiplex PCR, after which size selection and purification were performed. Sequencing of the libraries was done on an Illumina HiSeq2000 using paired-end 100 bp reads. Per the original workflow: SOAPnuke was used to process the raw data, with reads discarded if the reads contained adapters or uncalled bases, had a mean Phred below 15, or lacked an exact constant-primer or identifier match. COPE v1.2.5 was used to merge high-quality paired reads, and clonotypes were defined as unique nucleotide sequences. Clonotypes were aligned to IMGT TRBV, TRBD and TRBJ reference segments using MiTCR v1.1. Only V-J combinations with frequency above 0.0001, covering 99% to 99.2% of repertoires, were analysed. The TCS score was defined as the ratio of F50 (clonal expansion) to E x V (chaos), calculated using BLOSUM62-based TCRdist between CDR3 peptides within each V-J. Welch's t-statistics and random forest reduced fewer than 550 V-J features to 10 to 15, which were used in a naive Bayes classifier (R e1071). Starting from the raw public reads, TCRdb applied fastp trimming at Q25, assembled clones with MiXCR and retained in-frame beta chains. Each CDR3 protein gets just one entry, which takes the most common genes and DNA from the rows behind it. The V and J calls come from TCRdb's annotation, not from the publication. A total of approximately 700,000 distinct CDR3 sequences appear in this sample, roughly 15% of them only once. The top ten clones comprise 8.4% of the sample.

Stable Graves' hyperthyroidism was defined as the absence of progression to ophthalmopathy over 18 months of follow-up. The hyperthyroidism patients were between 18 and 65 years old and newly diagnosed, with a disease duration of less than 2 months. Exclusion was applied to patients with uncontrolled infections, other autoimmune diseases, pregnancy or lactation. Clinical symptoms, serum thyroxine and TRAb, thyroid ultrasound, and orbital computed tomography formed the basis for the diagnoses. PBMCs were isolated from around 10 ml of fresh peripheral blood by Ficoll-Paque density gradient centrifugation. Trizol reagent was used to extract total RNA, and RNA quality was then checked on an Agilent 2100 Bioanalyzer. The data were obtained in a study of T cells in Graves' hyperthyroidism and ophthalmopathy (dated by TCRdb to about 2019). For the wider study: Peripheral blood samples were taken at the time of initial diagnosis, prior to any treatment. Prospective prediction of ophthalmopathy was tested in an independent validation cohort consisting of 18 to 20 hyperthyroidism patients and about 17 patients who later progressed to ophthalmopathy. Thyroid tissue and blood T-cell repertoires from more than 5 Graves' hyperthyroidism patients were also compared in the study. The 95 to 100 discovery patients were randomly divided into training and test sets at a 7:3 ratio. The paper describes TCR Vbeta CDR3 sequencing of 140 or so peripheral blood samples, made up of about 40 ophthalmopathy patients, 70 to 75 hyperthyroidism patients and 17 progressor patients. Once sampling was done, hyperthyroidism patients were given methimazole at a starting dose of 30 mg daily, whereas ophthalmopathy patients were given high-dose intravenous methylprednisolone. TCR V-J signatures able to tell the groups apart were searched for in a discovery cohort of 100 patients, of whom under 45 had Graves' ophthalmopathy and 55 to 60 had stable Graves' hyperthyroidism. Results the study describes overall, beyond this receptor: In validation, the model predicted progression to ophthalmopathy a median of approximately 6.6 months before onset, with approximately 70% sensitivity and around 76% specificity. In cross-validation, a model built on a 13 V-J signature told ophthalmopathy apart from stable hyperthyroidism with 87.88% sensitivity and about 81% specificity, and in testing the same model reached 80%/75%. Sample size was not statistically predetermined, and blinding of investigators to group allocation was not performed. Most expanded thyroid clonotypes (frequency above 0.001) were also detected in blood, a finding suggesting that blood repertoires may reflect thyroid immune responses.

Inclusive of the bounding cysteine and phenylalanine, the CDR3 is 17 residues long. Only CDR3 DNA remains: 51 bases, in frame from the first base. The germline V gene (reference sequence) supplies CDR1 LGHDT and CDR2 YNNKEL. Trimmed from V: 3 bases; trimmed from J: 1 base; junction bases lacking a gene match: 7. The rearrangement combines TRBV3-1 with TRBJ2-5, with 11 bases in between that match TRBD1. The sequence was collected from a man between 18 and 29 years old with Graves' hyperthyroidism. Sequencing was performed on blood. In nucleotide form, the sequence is TGTGCCAGCAGCCAGACTGGGACAGGGGGAGGCCAAGAGACCCAGTACTTC. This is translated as CASSQTGTGGGQETQYF.